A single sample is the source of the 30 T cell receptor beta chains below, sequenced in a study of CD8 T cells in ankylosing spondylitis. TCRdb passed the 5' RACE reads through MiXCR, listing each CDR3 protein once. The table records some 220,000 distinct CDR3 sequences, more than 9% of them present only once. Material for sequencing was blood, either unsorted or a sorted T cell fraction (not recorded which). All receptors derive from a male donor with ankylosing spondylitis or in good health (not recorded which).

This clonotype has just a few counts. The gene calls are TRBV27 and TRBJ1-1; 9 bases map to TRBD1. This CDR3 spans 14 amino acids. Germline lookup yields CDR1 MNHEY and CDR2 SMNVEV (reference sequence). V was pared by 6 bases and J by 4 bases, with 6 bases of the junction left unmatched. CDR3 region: CASRSQGAFTEAFF. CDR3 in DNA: TGTGCCAGCAGGTCACAGGGGGCCTTCACTGAAGCTTTCTTT.

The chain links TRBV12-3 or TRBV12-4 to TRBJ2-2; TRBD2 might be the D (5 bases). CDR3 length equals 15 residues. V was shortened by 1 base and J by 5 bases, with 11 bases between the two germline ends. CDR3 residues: CASSLGESGTGELFF. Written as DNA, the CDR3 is TGTGCCAGCAGTTTAGGGGAGTCGGGAACCGGGGAGCTGTTTTTT.

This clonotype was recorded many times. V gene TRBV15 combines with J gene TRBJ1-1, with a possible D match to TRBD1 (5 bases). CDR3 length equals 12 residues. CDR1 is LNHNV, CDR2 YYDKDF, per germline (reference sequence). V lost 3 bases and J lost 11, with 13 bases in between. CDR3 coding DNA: TGTGCCACCAGCAGGGGACCGCTGGAGGCTTTCTTT. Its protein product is CATSRGPLEAFF.

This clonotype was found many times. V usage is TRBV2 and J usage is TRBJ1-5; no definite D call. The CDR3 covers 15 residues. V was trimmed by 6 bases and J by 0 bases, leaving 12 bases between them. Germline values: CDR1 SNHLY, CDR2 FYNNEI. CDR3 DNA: TGTGCCAGCAGAGACCGAGACATTAGCAATCAGCCCCAGCATTTT. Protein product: CASRDRDISNQPQHF.

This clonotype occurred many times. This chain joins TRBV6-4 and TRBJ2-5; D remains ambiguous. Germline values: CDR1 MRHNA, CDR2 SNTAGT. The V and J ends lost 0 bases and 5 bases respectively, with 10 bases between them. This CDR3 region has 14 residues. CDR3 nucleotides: TGTGCCAGCAGTGACTCGAACTCGCCCGAGACCCAGTACTTC. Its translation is CASSDSNSPETQYF.

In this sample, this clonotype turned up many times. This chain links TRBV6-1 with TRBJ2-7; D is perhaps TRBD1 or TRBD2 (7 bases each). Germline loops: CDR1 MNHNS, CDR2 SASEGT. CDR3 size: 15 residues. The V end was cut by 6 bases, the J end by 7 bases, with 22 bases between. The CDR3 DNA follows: TGTGCCAGCAGCTCCGGTCAGGGGGAGGGGGAAGAGCAGTACTTC. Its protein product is CASSSGQGEGEEQYF.

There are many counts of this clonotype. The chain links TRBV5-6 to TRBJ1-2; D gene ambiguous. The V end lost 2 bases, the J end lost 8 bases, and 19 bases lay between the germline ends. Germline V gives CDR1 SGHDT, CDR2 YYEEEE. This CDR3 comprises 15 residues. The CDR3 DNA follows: TGTGCCAGCAGCTTACAAAAGACCGCGGTCGACGGCTACACCTTC. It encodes CASSLQKTAVDGYTF.

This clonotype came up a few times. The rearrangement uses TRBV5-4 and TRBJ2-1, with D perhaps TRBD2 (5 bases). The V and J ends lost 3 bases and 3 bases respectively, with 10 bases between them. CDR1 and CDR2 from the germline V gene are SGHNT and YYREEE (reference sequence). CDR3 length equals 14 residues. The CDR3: CASSSLTSYNEQFF. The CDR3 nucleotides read TGTGCCAGCAGCTCTCTAACTAGCTACAATGAGCAGTTCTTC.

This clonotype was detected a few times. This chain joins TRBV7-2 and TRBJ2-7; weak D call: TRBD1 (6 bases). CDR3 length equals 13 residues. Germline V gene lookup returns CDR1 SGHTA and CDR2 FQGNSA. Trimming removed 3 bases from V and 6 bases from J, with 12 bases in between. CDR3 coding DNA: TGTGCCAGCAGCTTTTTCGAACAGGGCGAGCAGTACTTC. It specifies CASSFFEQGEQYF.

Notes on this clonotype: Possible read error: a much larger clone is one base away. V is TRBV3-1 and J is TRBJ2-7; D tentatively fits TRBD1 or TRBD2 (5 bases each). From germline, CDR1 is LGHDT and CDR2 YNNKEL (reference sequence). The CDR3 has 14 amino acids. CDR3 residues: CASSQTAGRYEQCF. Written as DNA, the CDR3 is TGTGCCAGCAGCCAAACGGCAGGGAGATACGAGCAGTGCTTC.

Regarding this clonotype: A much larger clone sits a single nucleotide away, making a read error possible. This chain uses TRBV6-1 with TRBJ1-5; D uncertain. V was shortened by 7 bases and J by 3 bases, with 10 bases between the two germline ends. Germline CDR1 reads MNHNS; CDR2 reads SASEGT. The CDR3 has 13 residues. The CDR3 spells CASTLETNQPQHF. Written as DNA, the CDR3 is TGTGCCAGCACTCTGGAGACCAATCAGCCCCAGCATTTT.

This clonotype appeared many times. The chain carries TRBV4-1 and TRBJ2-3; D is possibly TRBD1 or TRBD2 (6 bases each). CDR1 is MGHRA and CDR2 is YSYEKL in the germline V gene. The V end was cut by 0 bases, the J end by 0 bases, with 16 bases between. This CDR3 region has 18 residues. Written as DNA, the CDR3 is TGCGCCAGCAGCCAAGACCTAGACCGGGGGCATAGCACAGATACGCAGTATTTT. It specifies CASSQDLDRGHSTDTQYF.

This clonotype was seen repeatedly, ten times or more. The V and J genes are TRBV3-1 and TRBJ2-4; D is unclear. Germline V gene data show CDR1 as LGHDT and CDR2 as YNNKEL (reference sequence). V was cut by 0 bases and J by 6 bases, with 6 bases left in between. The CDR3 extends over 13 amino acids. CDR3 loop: CASSQDGPNIQYF. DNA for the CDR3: TGTGCCAGCAGCCAAGACGGCCCAAACATTCAGTACTTC.

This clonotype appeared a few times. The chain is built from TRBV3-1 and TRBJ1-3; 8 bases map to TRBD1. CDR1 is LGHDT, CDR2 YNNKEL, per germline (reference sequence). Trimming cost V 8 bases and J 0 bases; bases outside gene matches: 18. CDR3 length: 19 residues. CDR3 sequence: CASCKRGTGRSSSGNTIYF. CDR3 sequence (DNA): TGTGCCAGCTGCAAAAGAGGGACAGGCCGATCGAGCTCTGGAAACACCATATATTTT.

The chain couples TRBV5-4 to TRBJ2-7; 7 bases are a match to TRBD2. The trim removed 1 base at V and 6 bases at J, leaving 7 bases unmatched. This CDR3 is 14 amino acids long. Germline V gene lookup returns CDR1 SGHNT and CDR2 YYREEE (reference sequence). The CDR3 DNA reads TGTGCCAGCAGCTTGCTGCAGGGAGGGAGCGAGCAGTACTTC. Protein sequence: CASSLLQGGSEQYF.

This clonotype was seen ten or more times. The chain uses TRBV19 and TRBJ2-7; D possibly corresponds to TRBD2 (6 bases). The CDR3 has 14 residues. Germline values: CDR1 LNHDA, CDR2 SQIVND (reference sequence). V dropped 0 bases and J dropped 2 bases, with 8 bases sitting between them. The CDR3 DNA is TGTGCCAGTAGTATAGATCCGGGGGCCTACGAGCAGTACTTC. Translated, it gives CASSIDPGAYEQYF.

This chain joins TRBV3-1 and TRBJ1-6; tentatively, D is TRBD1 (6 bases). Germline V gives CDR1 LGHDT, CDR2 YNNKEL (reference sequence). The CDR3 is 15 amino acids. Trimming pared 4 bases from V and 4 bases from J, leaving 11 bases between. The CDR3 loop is CASSPRQAYNSPLHF. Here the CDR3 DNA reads TGTGCCAGCAGCCCTCGACAGGCGTATAATTCACCCCTCCACTTT.

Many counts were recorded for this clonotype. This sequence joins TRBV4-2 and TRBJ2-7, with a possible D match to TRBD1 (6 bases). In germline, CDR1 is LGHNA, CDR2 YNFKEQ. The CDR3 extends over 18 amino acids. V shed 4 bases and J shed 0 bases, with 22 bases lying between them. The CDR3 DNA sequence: TGTGCCAGCAGCCTTCTGGGGGCAGGACGACAAGTCTCCTACGAGCAGTACTTC. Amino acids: CASSLLGAGRQVSYEQYF.

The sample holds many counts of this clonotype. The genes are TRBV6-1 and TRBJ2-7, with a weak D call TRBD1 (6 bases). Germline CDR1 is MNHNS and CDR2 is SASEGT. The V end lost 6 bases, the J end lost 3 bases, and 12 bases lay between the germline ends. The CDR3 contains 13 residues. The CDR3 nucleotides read TGTGCCAGCAGGAGGACAGAGGGCTACGAGCAGTACTTC. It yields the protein CASRRTEGYEQYF.

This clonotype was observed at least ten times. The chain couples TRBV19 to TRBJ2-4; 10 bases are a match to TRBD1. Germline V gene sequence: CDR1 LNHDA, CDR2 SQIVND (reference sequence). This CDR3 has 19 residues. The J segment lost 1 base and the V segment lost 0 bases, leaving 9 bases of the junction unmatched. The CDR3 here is CASSIDPDRGLRAKNIQYF. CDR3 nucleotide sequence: TGTGCCAGTAGTATAGACCCAGACAGGGGGCTTAGGGCCAAAAACATTCAGTACTTC.

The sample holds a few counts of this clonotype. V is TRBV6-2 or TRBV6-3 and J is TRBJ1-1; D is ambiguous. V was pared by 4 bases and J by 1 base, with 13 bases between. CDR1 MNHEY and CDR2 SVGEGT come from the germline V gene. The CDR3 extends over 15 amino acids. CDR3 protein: CASSSNGPPNTEAFF. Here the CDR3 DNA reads TGTGCCAGCAGTTCGAACGGACCTCCGAACACTGAAGCTTTCTTT.

The CDR3 DNA is TGTGCCAGCACCTCCAGGGAATCCGGGGTAACGTTCTTT. It yields the protein CASTSRESGVTFF. The chain combines TRBV7-2 with TRBJ1-1; a weak D match, TRBD1 (5 bases). Germline CDR1 and CDR2: SGHTA and FQGNSA. V was cut by 7 bases and J by 14 bases, with 23 bases left in between. The CDR3 spans 13 residues.

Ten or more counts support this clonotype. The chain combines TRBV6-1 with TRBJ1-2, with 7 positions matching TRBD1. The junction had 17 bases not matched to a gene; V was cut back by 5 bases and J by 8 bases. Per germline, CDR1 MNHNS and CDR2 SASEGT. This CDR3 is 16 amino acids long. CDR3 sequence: CASSPARDRPQEGYTF. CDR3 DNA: TGTGCCAGCAGTCCCGCCCGGGACAGACCACAGGAGGGCTACACCTTC.

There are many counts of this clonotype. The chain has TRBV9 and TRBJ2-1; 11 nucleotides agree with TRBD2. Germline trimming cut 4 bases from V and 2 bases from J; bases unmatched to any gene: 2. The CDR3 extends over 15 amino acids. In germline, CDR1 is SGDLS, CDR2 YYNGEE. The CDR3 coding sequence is TGTGCCAGCAGCCGGGGACTAGCGGCCTACAATGAGCAGTTCTTC. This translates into CASSRGLAAYNEQFF.

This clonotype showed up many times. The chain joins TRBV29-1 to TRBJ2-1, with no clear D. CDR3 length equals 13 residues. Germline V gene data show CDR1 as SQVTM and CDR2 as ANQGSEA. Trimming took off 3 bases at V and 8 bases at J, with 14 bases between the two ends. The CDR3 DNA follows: TGCAGCGTTGAGCGAAGAGGTCCTGATGAGCAGTTCTTC. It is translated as CSVERRGPDEQFF.

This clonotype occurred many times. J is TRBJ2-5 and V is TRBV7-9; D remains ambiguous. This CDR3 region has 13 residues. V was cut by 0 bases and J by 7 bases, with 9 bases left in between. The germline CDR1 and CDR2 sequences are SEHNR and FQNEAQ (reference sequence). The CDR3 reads CASSLAVKGTQYF. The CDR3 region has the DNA TGTGCCAGCAGCTTAGCGGTTAAGGGGACCCAGTACTTC.

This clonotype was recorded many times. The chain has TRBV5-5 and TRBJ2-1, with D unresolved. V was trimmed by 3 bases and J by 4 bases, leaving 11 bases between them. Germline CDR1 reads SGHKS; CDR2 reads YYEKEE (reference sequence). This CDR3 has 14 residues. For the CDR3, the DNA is TGTGCCAGCAGCTCCACACGAAATTACAATGAGCAGTTCTTC. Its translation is CASSSTRNYNEQFF.

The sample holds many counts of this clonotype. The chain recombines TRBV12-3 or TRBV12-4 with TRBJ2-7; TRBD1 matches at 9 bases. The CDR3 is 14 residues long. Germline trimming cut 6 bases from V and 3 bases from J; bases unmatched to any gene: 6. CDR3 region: CASSPGQGVYEQYF. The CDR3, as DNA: TGTGCCAGCAGCCCGGGACAGGGCGTCTACGAGCAGTACTTC.

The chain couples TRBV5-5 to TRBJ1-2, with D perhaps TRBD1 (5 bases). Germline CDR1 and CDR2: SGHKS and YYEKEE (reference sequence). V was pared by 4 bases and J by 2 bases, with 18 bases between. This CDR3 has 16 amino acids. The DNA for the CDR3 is TGTGCCAGCAGCCTCATACCCGGGACGGCAAACTATGGCTACACCTTC. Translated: CASSLIPGTANYGYTF.

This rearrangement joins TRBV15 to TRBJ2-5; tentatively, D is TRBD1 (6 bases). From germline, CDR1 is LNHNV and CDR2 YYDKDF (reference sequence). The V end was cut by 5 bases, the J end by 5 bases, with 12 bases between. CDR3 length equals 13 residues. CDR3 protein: CATSPGERETQYF. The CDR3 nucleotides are TGTGCCACCAGCCCAGGGGAGAGGGAGACCCAGTACTTC. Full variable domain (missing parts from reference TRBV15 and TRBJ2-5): DAMVIQNPRYQVTQFGKPVTLSCSQTLNHNVMYWYQQKSSQAPKLLFHYYDKDFNNEADTPDNFQSRRPNTSFCFLDIRSPGLGDTAMYLCATSPGERETQYFGPGTRLLVL.